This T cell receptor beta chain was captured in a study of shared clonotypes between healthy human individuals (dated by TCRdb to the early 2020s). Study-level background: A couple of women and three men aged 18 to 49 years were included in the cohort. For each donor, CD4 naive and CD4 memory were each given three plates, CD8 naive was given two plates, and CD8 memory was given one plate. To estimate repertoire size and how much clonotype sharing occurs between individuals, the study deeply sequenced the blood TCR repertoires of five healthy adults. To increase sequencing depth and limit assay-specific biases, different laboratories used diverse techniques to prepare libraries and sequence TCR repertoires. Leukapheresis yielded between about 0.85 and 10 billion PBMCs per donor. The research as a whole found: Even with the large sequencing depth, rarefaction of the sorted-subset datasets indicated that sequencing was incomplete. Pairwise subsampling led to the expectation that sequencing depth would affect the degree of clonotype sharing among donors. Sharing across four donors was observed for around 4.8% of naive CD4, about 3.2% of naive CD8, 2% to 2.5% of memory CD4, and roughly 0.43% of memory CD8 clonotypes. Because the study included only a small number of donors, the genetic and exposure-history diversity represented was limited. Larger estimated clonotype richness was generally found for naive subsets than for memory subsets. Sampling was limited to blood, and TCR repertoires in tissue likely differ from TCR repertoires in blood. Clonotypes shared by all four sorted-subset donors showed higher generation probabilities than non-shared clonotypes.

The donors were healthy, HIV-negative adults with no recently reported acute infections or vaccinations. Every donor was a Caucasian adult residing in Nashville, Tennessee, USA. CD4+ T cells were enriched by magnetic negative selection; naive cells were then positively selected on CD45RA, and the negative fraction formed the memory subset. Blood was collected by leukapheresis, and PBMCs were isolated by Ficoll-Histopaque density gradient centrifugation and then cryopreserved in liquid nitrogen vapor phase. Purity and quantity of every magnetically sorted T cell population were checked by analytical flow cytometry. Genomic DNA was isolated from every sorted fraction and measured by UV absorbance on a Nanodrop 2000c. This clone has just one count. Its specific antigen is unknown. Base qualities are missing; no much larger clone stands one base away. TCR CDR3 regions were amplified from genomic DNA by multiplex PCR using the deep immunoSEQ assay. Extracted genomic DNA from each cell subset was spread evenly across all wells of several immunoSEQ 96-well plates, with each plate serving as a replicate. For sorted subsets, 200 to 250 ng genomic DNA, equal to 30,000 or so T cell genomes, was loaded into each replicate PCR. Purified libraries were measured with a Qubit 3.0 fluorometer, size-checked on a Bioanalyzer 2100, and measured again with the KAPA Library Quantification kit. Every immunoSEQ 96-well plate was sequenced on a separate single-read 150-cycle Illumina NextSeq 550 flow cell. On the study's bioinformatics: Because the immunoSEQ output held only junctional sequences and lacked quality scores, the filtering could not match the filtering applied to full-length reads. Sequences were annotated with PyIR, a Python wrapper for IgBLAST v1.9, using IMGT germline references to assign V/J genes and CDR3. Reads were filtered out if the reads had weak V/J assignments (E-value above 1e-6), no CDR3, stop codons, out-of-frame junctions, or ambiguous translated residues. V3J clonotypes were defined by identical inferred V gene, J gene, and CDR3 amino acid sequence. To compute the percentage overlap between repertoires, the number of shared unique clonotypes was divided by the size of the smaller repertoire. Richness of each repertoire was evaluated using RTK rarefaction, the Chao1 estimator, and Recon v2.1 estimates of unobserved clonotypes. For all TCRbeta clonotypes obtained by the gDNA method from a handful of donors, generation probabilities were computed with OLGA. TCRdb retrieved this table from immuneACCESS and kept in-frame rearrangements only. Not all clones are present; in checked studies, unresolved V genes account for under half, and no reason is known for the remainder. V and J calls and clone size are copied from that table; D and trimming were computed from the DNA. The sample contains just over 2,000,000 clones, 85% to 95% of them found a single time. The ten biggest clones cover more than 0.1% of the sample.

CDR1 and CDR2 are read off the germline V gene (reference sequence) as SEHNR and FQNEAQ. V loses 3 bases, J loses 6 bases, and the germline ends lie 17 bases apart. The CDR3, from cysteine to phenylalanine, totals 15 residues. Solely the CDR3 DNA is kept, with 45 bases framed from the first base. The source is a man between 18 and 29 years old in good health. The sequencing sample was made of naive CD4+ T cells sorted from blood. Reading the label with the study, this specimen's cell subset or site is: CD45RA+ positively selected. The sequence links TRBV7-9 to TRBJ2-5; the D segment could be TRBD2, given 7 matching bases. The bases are TGTGCCAGCAGCTTGCCGGGACGGGGGGACAAGACCCAGTACTTC. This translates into CASSLPGRGDKTQYF.